Listed here are 24 T cell receptor beta chains from one sample, sequenced in a study of blood T cell repertoires in COVID-19. The table came from immunoSEQ multiplex PCR; TCRdb's copy has only in-frame clones and leaves some out. The sample lists 100,000 to 120,000 clones; about 80% were seen once. Material for sequencing was peripheral blood. The receptors were sampled from a woman aged 40-49 years with acute or convalescent COVID-19.

The chain links TRBV2 to TRBJ1-2; 7 bases are a match to TRBD1. The CDR3 is 15 amino acids. Unmatched junction bases numbered 8, after V lost 4 bases and J lost 3 bases. From germline, CDR1 is SNHLY and CDR2 FYNNEI. CDR3 residues: CASSAPDRADYGYTF. CDR3 DNA sequence: TGTGCCAGCAGTGCCCCCGACAGGGCTGACTATGGCTACACCTTC.

J is TRBJ1-1 and V is TRBV5-1; TRBD1 matches at 11 bases. J lost 5 bases, V lost 1 base, and 7 bases had no gene match. The germline V gene has CDR1 SGHRS and CDR2 YFSETQ. The CDR3 runs 16 residues. The CDR3 region has the DNA TGCGCCAGCAGCTTGTCCCGGGACAGGGGGGGGACTGAAGCTTTCTTT. Translation: CASSLSRDRGGTEAFF.

The CDR3 bases are TGTGCCAGCAACGCGGGAGGAGCGGGGGGACGACCCGGGGAGCTGTTTTTT. Its protein product is CASNAGGAGGRPGELFF. The chain links TRBV27 to TRBJ2-2; TRBD2 aligns across 9 bases. There are 17 residues in the CDR3. With 7 bases clipped from V and 6 bases from J, the junction kept 15 bases outside the gene matches. Per germline, CDR1 MNHEY and CDR2 SMNVEV (reference sequence).

The chain carries TRBV24-1 and TRBJ2-3, with TRBD2 identical over 7 bases. The V and J ends lost 3 bases and 2 bases, in that order; junction bases with no gene match: 7. The CDR3 totals 16 residues. Germline V gene sequence: CDR1 KGHDR, CDR2 SFDVKD. CDR3: CATSDRRGGVTDTQYF. CDR3 nucleotide sequence: TGTGCCACCAGTGATAGGCGCGGGGGAGTCACAGATACGCAGTATTTT.

This chain links TRBV19 with TRBJ1-5; the D gene is possibly TRBD1 (5 bases). The CDR3 is 13 residues long. Trimming cost V 7 bases and J 5 bases, with 12 bases left between them. Germline loops: CDR1 LNHDA, CDR2 SQIVND (reference sequence). CDR3 sequence (DNA): TGTGCCAGTAAAGACAGATACGATCAGCCCCAGCATTTT. It translates to CASKDRYDQPQHF.

The chain recombines TRBV12-3 or TRBV12-4 with TRBJ1-5; 7 nucleotides line up with TRBD1. This CDR3 contains 13 residues. With V trimmed by 5 bases and J by 2 bases, 0 bases remained unmatched. The CDR3 region is CASSTGGNQPQHF. CDR3 nucleotides: TGTGCCAGCAGTACAGGGGGCAATCAGCCCCAGCATTTT.

The chain employs TRBV29-1 and TRBJ1-2, with 7 bases matching TRBD1. Trimming took 5 bases from V and 2 from J; bases not matched to a gene: 8. This CDR3 has 14 residues. CDR1 is SQVTM, CDR2 ANQGSEA, per germline. In DNA, the CDR3 is TGCAGCGTTCCAATGGAGGGACAGAACTATGGCTACACCTTC. This codes for CSVPMEGQNYGYTF.

This chain links TRBV2 with TRBJ1-2, with TRBD1 matching 8 bases. The germline V gene encodes CDR1 SNHLY and CDR2 FYNNEI. This CDR3 is 14 amino acids long. V was pared by 8 bases and J by 1 base, with 6 bases of the junction left unmatched. Here the CDR3 DNA reads TGTGCCAGCCATGGGACAGGAGGTAACTATGGCTACACCTTC. Translated, it gives CASHGTGGNYGYTF.

The V call is TRBV5-6, the J call TRBJ1-5, with 9 bases aligning to TRBD1. With 3 bases clipped from V and 7 bases from J, the junction kept 14 bases outside the gene matches. This CDR3 spans 17 amino acids. The germline CDR1 and CDR2 sequences are SGHDT and YYEEEE. CDR3 bases: TGTGCCAGCAGCTCTTTTTTGGGACAGGGCGCCGGGCAGCCCCAGCATTTT. This codes for CASSSFLGQGAGQPQHF.

The rearrangement joins TRBV21-1 to TRBJ2-1; the tabulated D call, TRBD1, remains unverified against the DNA. TRBV21-1 is marked as a pseudogene. There are 17 residues in the CDR3. This CDR3 is CASSKAQDRGDGNEQFF. The DNA for the CDR3 is TGTGCCAGCAGCAAAGCCCAGGACAGGGGGGACGGCAATGAGCAGTTCTTC.

The sample holds one count of this clone. The chain joins TRBV3-1 (or the pseudogene TRBV3-2) to TRBJ1-2; 8 positions agree with TRBD1. The J segment lost 3 bases and the V segment lost 4 bases, leaving 7 bases of the junction unmatched. This CDR3 region has 15 residues. The V gene's germline CDR1 is LGHDT and CDR2 YNNKEL (reference sequence). CDR3 coding DNA: TGTGCCAGCAGCCGAATCAGGGGGCGGGACTATGGCTACACCTTC. This translates into CASSRIRGRDYGYTF.

This chain links TRBV7-6 with TRBJ2-7; D is unresolved. Trimming took 5 bases from V and 3 from J, leaving 14 bases between them. Germline assignment: CDR1 SGHVS and CDR2 FNYEAQ. This CDR3 region has 14 residues. CDR3 DNA sequence: TGTGCCAGCAGCCTCACAGCTACAATCTACGAGCAGTACTTC. Protein sequence: CASSLTATIYEQYF. The variable domain in full, completed from reference TRBV7-6 and TRBJ2-7, reads GAGVSQSPRYKVTKRGQDVALRCDPISGHVSLYWYRQALGQGPEFLTYFNYEAQQDKSGLPNDRFSAERPEGSISTLTIQRTEQRDSAMYRCASSLTATIYEQYFGPGTRLTVT.

V gene TRBV7-2 combines with J gene TRBJ2-7, with 8 bases identical to TRBD2. The CDR3 is 14 amino acids. CDR1 is SGHTA, CDR2 FQGNSA, per germline. J was trimmed by 5 bases and V by 1 base; bases with no gene match: 4. This CDR3 reads CASSLGGGQDEQYF. The CDR3 nucleotides read TGTGCCAGCAGCTTAGGCGGGGGGCAGGACGAGCAGTACTTC.

The chain has TRBV2 and TRBJ2-7, with D maybe TRBD1 (5 bases). Trimming removed 4 bases from V and 1 base from J, with 8 bases in between. The CDR3 extends over 13 amino acids. Germline-derived CDR1 and CDR2 are SNHLY and FYNNEI. CDR3 coding DNA: TGTGCCAGCAGTGTCCAGGGATCCTACGAGCAGTACTTC. This translates into CASSVQGSYEQYF.

V and J are TRBV30 and TRBJ1-1, with D uncertain. Germline values: CDR1 GTSNPN, CDR2 SVGIG (reference sequence). This CDR3 contains 12 residues. Trimming shortened V by 2 bases and J by 2 bases, and 6 bases separated the two germline ends. Written as DNA, the CDR3 is TGTGCCTGGAGTTTGACAAACACTGAAGCTTTCTTT. The encoded protein is CAWSLTNTEAFF. Full variable domain (rest looked up from reference TRBV30 and TRBJ1-1): SQTIHQWPATLVQPVGSPLSLECTVEGTSNPNLYWYRQAAGRGLQLLFYSVGIGQISSEVPQNLSASRPQDRQFILSSKKLLLSDSGFYLCAWSLTNTEAFFGQGTRLTVV.

V usage is TRBV6-5 and J usage is TRBJ1-1, with 7 bases identical to TRBD1. Germline V gene lookup returns CDR1 MNHEY and CDR2 SVGAGI. The CDR3 runs to 14 residues. V was clipped by 10 bases and J by 1 base; unmatched bases: 9. The CDR3 DNA follows: TGTGCCACATGGTCAGGGGGGTCGAACACTGAAGCTTTCTTT. Residues: CATWSGGSNTEAFF.

The genes are TRBV12-3 or TRBV12-4 and TRBJ2-5; a weak D match, TRBD2 (7 bases). The CDR3 totals 13 residues. V lost 8 bases and J lost 1, with 11 bases in between. The CDR3 reads CASRGGAQETQYF. The CDR3 region has the DNA TGTGCCAGCCGTGGGGGGGCCCAAGAGACCCAGTACTTC.

The J gene is TRBJ2-2, the V gene TRBV7-9; D may be TRBD2 (6 bases). The germline CDR1 and CDR2 sequences are SEHNR and FQNEAQ (reference sequence). V was pared by 2 bases and J by 4 bases, with 8 bases between. There are 14 residues in the CDR3. CDR3: CASSLTGGTGELFF. Written as DNA, the CDR3 is TGTGCCAGCAGCTTAACCGGGGGCACCGGGGAGCTGTTTTTT. The full variable domain, with the rest looked up from reference TRBV7-9 and TRBJ2-2, is DTGVSQNPRHKITKRGQNVTFRCDPISEHNRLYWYRQTLGQGPEFLTYFQNEAQLEKSRLLSDRFSAERPKGSFSTLEIQRTEQGDSAMYLCASSLTGGTGELFFGEGSRLTVL.

V gene TRBV24-1 combines with J gene TRBJ2-2, with 11 bases fitting TRBD1. Germline values: CDR1 KGHDR, CDR2 SFDVKD. V shed 3 bases and J 4 bases; nucleotides not matched to a gene: 9. This CDR3 comprises 18 residues. The CDR3 spells CATSDPRPGTGGTGELFF. DNA of the CDR3: TGTGCCACCAGTGATCCCAGACCCGGGACAGGGGGCACCGGGGAGCTGTTTTTT.

CDR3 residues: CATSTPGGQSNYGYTF. The CDR3, as DNA: TGTGCCACCAGCACCCCAGGGGGCCAGTCTAACTATGGCTACACCTTC. The chain recombines TRBV15 with TRBJ1-2; 8 bases are shared with TRBD1. V gave up 4 bases and J gave up 0 bases; unmatched junction bases: 7. The CDR3 is made up of 16 amino acids. Germline V gene data show CDR1 as LNHNV and CDR2 as YYDKDF (reference sequence). Full variable domain (rest looked up from reference TRBV15 and TRBJ1-2): DAMVIQNPRYQVTQFGKPVTLSCSQTLNHNVMYWYQQKSSQAPKLLFHYYDKDFNNEADTPDNFQSRRPNTSFCFLDIRSPGLGDTAMYLCATSTPGGQSNYGYTFGSGTRLTVV.

The rearrangement links TRBV6-1 to TRBJ2-3; no firm D call. Between the trimmed V and J ends, which lost 2 bases and 2 bases, there was a span of 5 bases. This CDR3 contains 13 residues. CDR1 MNHNS and CDR2 SASEGT come from the germline V gene. The CDR3: CASSETVTDTQYF. CDR3 coding DNA: TGTGCCAGCAGTGAAACGGTCACAGATACGCAGTATTTT.

The chain uses TRBV7-2 and TRBJ2-7, with TRBD1 matching 7 bases. The germline gives CDR1 SGHTA, CDR2 FQGNSA. The ends lost 6 bases at V and 3 bases at J; junction bases unmatched: 11. The CDR3 covers 15 residues. The CDR3 protein is CASSTNRGTFYEQYF. The CDR3 nucleotides read TGTGCCAGCAGTACTAACAGGGGAACATTCTACGAGCAGTACTTC.

The chain is built from TRBV19 and TRBJ1-4, with D perhaps matching TRBD1 (6 bases). Germline CDR1 and CDR2: LNHDA and SQIVND (reference sequence). The CDR3 is 15 residues long. V dropped 5 bases and J dropped 3 bases, with 13 bases sitting between them. This chain's CDR3 is CASSASNRANEKLFF. CDR3 nucleotide sequence: TGTGCCAGTAGTGCCTCCAACAGGGCTAATGAAAAACTGTTTTTT.

The chain is built from TRBV7-2 and TRBJ2-1; 11 nucleotides agree with TRBD2. V trimming: 5 bases; J trimming: 7 bases; junction bases outside the gene matches: 10. Germline V gives CDR1 SGHTA, CDR2 FQGNSA. The CDR3 has 16 residues. This chain's CDR3 is CASSISGGASRNEQFF. The CDR3 DNA follows: TGTGCCAGCAGCATTAGCGGGGGGGCCTCCCGAAATGAGCAGTTCTTC.